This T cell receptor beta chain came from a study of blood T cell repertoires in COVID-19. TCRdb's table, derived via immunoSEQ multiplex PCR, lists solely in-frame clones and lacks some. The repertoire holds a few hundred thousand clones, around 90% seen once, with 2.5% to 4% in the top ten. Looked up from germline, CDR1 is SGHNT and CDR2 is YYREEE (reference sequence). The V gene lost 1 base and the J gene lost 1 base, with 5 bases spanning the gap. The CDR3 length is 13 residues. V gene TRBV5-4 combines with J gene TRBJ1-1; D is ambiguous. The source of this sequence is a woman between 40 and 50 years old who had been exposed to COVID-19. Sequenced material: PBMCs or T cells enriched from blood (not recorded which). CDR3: CASSLYPNTEAFF. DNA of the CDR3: TGTGCCAGCAGCTTGTATCCGAACACTGAAGCTTTCTTT.